This TCR beta chain was captured in a study of CD8 T cells in Susac syndrome (dated by TCRdb to the late 2010s). Concerning the study at large: Repertoire sequencing was used to test whether CD8+ T cell activation and differentiation in Susac syndrome was antigen driven.

RNA was extracted using the RNeasy kit, and roughly 0.5 to 1 ug of the RNA was reverse transcribed with random hexamers. The immunoSEQ multiplex PCR assay, covering 54 Vbeta and 13 Jbeta segments, was used to amplify TCR beta CDR3 regions. PCR amplification bias was corrected using a synthetic template baseline for primer optimization and computational correction. Per the source publication's procedure: Only productive sequences were kept, with reads annotated to V, D and J genes according to IMGT and analyzed in immunoSEQ Analyzer. Clonality was computed as one minus Shannon entropy normalized by log2 of the number of productive unique sequences. For each patient and control, public and private clones were evaluated among the 100 most prevalent clones. Clones were defined as Susac-specific when absent from the healthy and MS cohorts, from 1052 published viral clones and from other ImmuneACCESS disease sequences. Clones were called with MiXCR by TCRdb after fastp trimmed the public reads at Q25, and only in-frame beta chains were retained. Rows are unified per CDR3 protein, each entry keeping the most common DNA and genes. The V and J calls were determined by TCRdb, not by the authors. This sample lists 300,000 to 350,000 distinct CDR3 sequences; 92% were detected once. The top ten hold less than 0.08% of the sample.

As to this clonotype: It has no known antigen specificity. No base quality values were provided; no much bigger clone lies one nucleotide off.

Peripheral blood CD8+ and CD4+ T cells from healthy donors, Susac syndrome patients and multiple sclerosis patients were profiled using high-throughput TCR beta sequencing. The multiple sclerosis controls were treatment-naive patients whose relapsing-remitting disease, either stable or active, fulfilled the revised McDonald criteria. CD8+ TEMRA cells were enriched by FACS, while bulk CD8+ and CD4+ T cells were purified by magnetic negative isolation. Blood was collected in EDTA tubes and processed within 24 hours, with PBMCs isolated through density gradient centrifugation. PBMCs destined for TCR sequencing were cryopreserved in liquid nitrogen and later thawed in a 37 °C water bath. The sorted or isolated CD4+, CD8+ and CD8+ TEMRA cells had a purity of 90% or higher. Summary of the overall study and its limitations: The study acknowledged that relatively few individuals were included in the TCR sequencing and HLA analysis.

The germline V gene (reference sequence) supplies CDR1 DFQATT and CDR2 SNEGSKA. The CDR3 runs 14 residues from the cysteine to the phenylalanine. The sequence is cut down to CDR3 DNA, 42 bases in frame from base 1. Germline trimming: 4 bases from V, 2 bases from J; junction bases outside gene matches: 8. This receptor was obtained from a human donor with multiple sclerosis. The specimen sequenced was CD4+ T cells from PBMCs. The rearrangement joined TRBV20-1 to TRBJ2-7; 7 bases in between match TRBD1. The sequence in DNA is TGCAGTGCTAAGCCGGGACAGCTGGCCTACGAGCAGTACTTC. This encodes CSAKPGQLAYEQYF.